The 18 T cell receptor beta chains below come from one sample, sequenced in a study of a mutant IDH1 vaccine in newly diagnosed glioma. Some clones are missing from TCRdb's copy, which holds only in-frame ones; the method was immunoSEQ multiplex PCR. The sample has about 43,000 clones; about 88% are singletons. No antigen has been identified for these receptors. Time point of the sample: week 23, last vaccination. The vaccine gave 300 ug of a 20-mer mutant IDH1 peptide subcutaneously per dose. This material consisted of PBMCs, taken from a glioma patient whose treatment included an IDH1 peptide vaccine. The receptors stem from a woman younger than 35 with glioma. Some clones in this sample may be carry-over from other donors' samples.

V usage is TRBV9 and J usage is TRBJ1-4; 9 bases are a match to TRBD1. The CDR3 loop spans 15 amino acids. Germline V gene data show CDR1 as SGDLS and CDR2 as YYNGEE. V was clipped by 3 bases and J by 8 bases; unmatched bases: 8. The CDR3 protein is CASSASWTGDEKLFF. CDR3 DNA sequence: TGTGCCAGCAGCGCCAGCTGGACAGGGGACGAAAAACTGTTTTTT.

This clone was recorded only once. V gene TRBV19 combines with J gene TRBJ1-1; tentative D call: TRBD1 (6 bases). Trimming cost V 3 bases and J 5 bases, with 16 bases left between them. CDR1 and CDR2 (germline): LNHDA, SQIVND (reference sequence). This CDR3 comprises 15 residues. The CDR3, as DNA: TGTGCCAGTAGTATCCTCCTGGGGGCGCGAACTGAAGCTTTCTTT. It is translated as CASSILLGARTEAFF.

This chain connects TRBV5-4 to TRBJ2-7; D uncertain. Germline lookup yields CDR1 SGHNT and CDR2 YYREEE (reference sequence). The CDR3 consists of 13 residues. V lost 6 bases and J 0 bases, leaving 10 bases between the germline ends. The CDR3 nucleotides read TGTGCCAGCAAAGGCGAACTCTCCTACGAGCAGTACTTC. This codes for CASKGELSYEQYF.

This clone was detected only once. This chain uses TRBV6-1 with TRBJ1-5; no reliable D call. The length of the CDR3 is 14 residues. Trimming pared 1 base from V and 1 base from J, leaving 5 bases between. Germline CDR1 is MNHNS and CDR2 is SASEGT. The CDR3, as DNA: TGTGCCAGCAGTGAAGTACAAAGCAATCAGCCCCAGCATTTT. Its protein product is CASSEVQSNQPQHF.

This chain links TRBV21-1 with TRBJ2-3; the table gives TRBD2 as D, unverified against the DNA. TRBV21-1 is given as a pseudogene. This CDR3 is 18 amino acids long. The CDR3 region has the DNA TGTGCCAGCAGCAATTCGGGACTCCCGAATTTCAGCACAGATACGCAGTATTTT. Translating gives CASSNSGLPNFSTDTQYF.

The V call is TRBV9, the J call TRBJ1-2; D remains ambiguous. The CDR3 is 15 residues long. Germline CDR1 and CDR2: SGDLS and YYNGEE. Trimming took off 3 bases at V and 2 bases at J, with 14 bases between the two ends. CDR3 in amino acids: CASSASLVPNYGYTF. For the CDR3, the DNA is TGTGCCAGCAGCGCCTCTTTGGTCCCCAACTATGGCTACACCTTC.

As for this clone: Within the sample, other DNA sequences also encode this same CDR3. The chain joins TRBV7-9 to TRBJ2-3; D gene ambiguous. Germline V gene sequence: CDR1 SEHNR, CDR2 FQNEAQ (reference sequence). Trimming removed 1 base at V and 1 base at J, with 0 bases between. The length of the CDR3 is 12 residues. CDR3 sequence: CASSLGTDTQYF. The CDR3 bases are TGTGCCAGCAGCTTAGGCACAGATACGCAGTATTTT.

This sequence joins TRBV6-5 and TRBJ1-4; D not resolved. This CDR3 has 14 amino acids. The V and J ends lost 0 bases and 5 bases respectively, with 7 bases between them. CDR1 and CDR2 (germline): MNHEY, SVGAGI. CDR3 region: CASSYSGSNEKLFF. DNA of the CDR3: TGTGCCAGCAGTTACTCGGGGAGCAATGAAAAACTGTTTTTT.

The chain recombines TRBV29-1 with TRBJ2-1; D unclear. The V end lost 1 base, the J end lost 9 bases, and 7 bases lay between the germline ends. CDR1 is SQVTM, CDR2 ANQGSEA, per germline. There are 11 residues in the CDR3. CDR3 loop: CSVEGRREQFF. CDR3 sequence (DNA): TGCAGCGTTGAAGGCCGGCGTGAGCAGTTCTTC.

V and J are TRBV30 and TRBJ2-3; tentative D call: TRBD1 (7 bases). The CDR3 is 13 amino acids. Trimming left V 4 bases short and J 3 bases short, with 11 bases between. Germline assignment: CDR1 GTSNPN and CDR2 SVGIG (reference sequence). The CDR3 is CAWIPGGTDTQYF. CDR3 bases: TGTGCCTGGATACCAGGGGGGACAGATACGCAGTATTTT.

This chain links TRBV18 with TRBJ2-1, with 10 positions matching TRBD1. The V and J ends lost 3 bases and 6 bases, in that order; junction bases with no gene match: 2. The germline CDR1 and CDR2 sequences are KGHSH and LQKENI. The CDR3 has 14 amino acids. For the CDR3, the DNA is TGTGCCAGCTCACCCGGACAGGGGGGCAATGAGCAGTTCTTC. Translated: CASSPGQGGNEQFF.

The chain combines TRBV6-5 with TRBJ2-7; TRBD2 matches at 8 bases. The CDR3 extends over 15 amino acids. Trimming at V came to 7 bases and at J to 6 bases, leaving 14 bases not matched to a gene. The germline gives CDR1 MNHEY, CDR2 SVGAGI. CDR3 amino acids: CASTLRGTSVREQYF. The CDR3 coding sequence is TGTGCCAGCACCTTACGGGGGACTAGTGTGCGCGAGCAGTACTTC.

With regard to this clone: Compared with germline, one end of the junction differs, possibly owing to a read error. V is TRBV4-2 and J is TRBJ1-2; weak D call: TRBD1 (5 bases). Germline assignment: CDR1 LGHNA and CDR2 YNFKEQ. The CDR3 has 13 amino acids. CDR3 residues: CASRQEGFGGYTF. In DNA, the CDR3 is TGTGCCAGCAGACAAGAGGGGTTTGGGGGCTACACCTTC.

This clone was seen only a few times. The chain carries TRBV5-4 and TRBJ1-5; weak D call: TRBD1 (6 bases). The germline V and J ends were trimmed by 4 bases and 4 bases, with 9 bases remaining between them. Germline lookup yields CDR1 SGHNT and CDR2 YYREEE (reference sequence). The CDR3 consists of 13 residues. The CDR3 sequence: CASSGGQNQPQHF. CDR3 DNA: TGTGCCAGCAGCGGAGGACAGAATCAGCCCCAGCATTTT. Full variable domain (missing parts from reference TRBV5-4 and TRBJ1-5): ETGVTQSPTHLIKTRGQQVTLRCSSQSGHNTVSWYQQALGQGPQFIFQYYREEENGRGNFPPRFSGLQFPNYSSELNVNALELDDSALYLCASSGGQNQPQHFGDGTRLSIL.

This clone was observed once. The chain carries TRBV6-1 and TRBJ2-2; D is uncertain. The length of the CDR3 is 14 residues. Germline V gives CDR1 MNHNS, CDR2 SASEGT. The germline V and J ends were trimmed by 2 bases and 3 bases, with 7 bases remaining between them. The CDR3, as DNA: TGTGCCAGCAGTGAAACGGACGACACCGGGGAGCTGTTTTTT. This encodes CASSETDDTGELFF.

The rearrangement links TRBV5-1 to TRBJ1-4; a weak D match, TRBD1 (5 bases). The V and J ends lost 4 bases and 12 bases respectively, with 16 bases between them. This CDR3 has 13 amino acids. Germline loops: CDR1 SGHRS, CDR2 YFSETQ. CDR3 coding DNA: TGCGCCAGCAGCCCCGGAGGGGTCAGGGAACTGTTTTTT. This gives the protein CASSPGGVRELFF.

The chain carries TRBV13 and TRBJ1-3; unclear D gene. V was trimmed by 0 bases and J by 4 bases, leaving 10 bases between them. Germline CDR1 is PRHDT and CDR2 is FYEKMQ (reference sequence). There are 15 residues in the CDR3. In nucleotides, the CDR3 is TGTGCCAGCAGCTTAGGCCGGGTTTCGGGAAACACCATATATTTT. Protein sequence: CASSLGRVSGNTIYF. Supplemented by reference TRBV13 and TRBJ1-3, the full variable domain reads AAGVIQSPRHLIKEKRETATLKCYPIPRHDTVYWYQQGPGQDPQFLISFYEKMQSDKGSIPDRFSAQQFSDYHSELNMSSLELGDSALYFCASSLGRVSGNTIYFGEGSWLTVV.

This clone was counted a few times. The rearrangement links TRBV6-5 to TRBJ1-4; D possibly corresponds to TRBD1 (5 bases). CDR1 MNHEY and CDR2 SVGAGI come from the germline V gene. Trimming took off 8 bases at V and 8 bases at J, with 18 bases between the two ends. The CDR3 covers 14 residues. CDR3 nucleotides: TGTGCCAGCTGTTTAGGGACCAATGGGGAAAAACTGTTTTTT. Encoded protein: CASCLGTNGEKLFF.